This TCR beta chain was retrieved from a study of cytomegalovirus exposure and HLA in healthy donors. The PCR used 60 Vbeta and 13 Jbeta primers. Repertoires were generated with immunoSEQ multiplex PCR, while TCRdb's copy carries only in-frame clones and drops some. The repertoire includes almost 200,000 clones, around 79% of them detected once, and approximately 0.4% sits in the top ten. Whole-study findings and limits: In an earlier analysis, about 87% or about 30%: the productive usage of most TCR beta V segments. Reports state that TCR beta sequences accurately predicted most subjects' HLA-A and HLA-B alleles.

With regard to this clone: What it recognizes is unknown.

The specimen sequenced was PBMCs. This TCR derives from a male donor in good health and CMV-seropositive.

The CDR3 reads CASRSTAQGGEQFF. The CDR3 nucleotides read TGTGCCAGCAGATCCACCGCCCAGGGGGGTGAGCAGTTCTTC. This chain links TRBV7-2 with TRBJ2-1; D may be TRBD1 (7 bases). V gave up 6 bases and J gave up 9 bases, with 18 bases separating them. CDR3 size: 14 residues. The germline CDR1 and CDR2 sequences are SGHTA and FQGNSA.